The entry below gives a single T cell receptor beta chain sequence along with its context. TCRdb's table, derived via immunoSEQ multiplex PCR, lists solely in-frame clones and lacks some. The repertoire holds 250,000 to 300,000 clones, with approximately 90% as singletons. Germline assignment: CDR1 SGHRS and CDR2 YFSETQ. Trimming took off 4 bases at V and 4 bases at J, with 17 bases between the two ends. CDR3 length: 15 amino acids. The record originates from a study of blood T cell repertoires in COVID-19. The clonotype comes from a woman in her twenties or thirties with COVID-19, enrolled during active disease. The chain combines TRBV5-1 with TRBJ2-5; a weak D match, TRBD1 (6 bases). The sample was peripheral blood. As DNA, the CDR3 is TGCGCCAGCAGCAGATTACAGGGTGCGAGAGAGACCCAGTACTTC. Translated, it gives CASSRLQGARETQYF.